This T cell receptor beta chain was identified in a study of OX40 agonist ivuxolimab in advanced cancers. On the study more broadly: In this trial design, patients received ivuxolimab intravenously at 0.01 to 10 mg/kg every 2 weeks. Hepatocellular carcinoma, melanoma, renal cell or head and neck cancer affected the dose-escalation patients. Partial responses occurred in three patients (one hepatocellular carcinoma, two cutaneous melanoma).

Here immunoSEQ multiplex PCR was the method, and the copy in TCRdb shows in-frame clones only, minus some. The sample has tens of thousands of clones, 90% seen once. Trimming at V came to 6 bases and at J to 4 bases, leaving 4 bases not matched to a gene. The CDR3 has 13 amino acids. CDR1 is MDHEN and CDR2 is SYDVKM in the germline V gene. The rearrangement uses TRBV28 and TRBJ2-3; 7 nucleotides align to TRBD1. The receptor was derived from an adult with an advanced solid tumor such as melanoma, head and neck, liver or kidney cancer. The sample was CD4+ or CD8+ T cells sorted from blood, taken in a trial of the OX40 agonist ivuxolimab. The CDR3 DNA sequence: TGTGCCAGCAGCCCCCAGGGGGCAGATACGCAGTATTTT. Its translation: CASSPQGADTQYF.